Listed here is a single T cell receptor (beta chain). Its target antigen remains unknown. No quality values exist for individual bases; no much larger clone is one base distant. The data stem from a study of cytomegalovirus exposure and HLA in healthy donors (dated by TCRdb to the late 2010s). Turning to the overall study: An earlier analysis of 587 of the donors reported more than 250 Gb of sequence data and 117 million unique TCR beta sequences from approximately 180 million T cells. An early release covering more than 500 HLA-typed donors comprised approximately 300 gigabases of sequencing data and roughly 85 million unique TCR sequences. Among the roughly 390 genotyped donors, 81% belonged to the genetic ancestry cluster associated with self-reported Caucasian donors. The study aimed to test whether cataloging public T cell receptors could reveal signatures of past pathogen exposure. The T cell repertoires of 666 subjects were profiled by immunosequencing and related to cytomegalovirus serostatus. A separate validation cohort of roughly 110 different subjects was used in addition to the approximately 640-subject first cohort. High-throughput TCR immunosequencing, statistical association of individual TCRs with disease status, and machine learning were combined to predict cytomegalovirus infection status. A later analysis re-analyzed previously published TCR beta repertoires from 660 or so donors and added high-resolution HLA genotyping to study TCR occurrence patterns. The later analysis used no new phenotypic data to find candidate immune exposures, relying instead on TCR beta sequences and their occurrence across donors. An earlier analysis of several hundred of the donors applied high-throughput TCR beta sequencing to assess whether each TCR beta V gene segment acted as functional or pseudogenic. Donor age, sex, ethnicity and CMV serostatus were collected together with the repertoire data. In a later genetic analysis, genome-wide SNP genotypes for about three fifths of the roughly 670 donors were used, and that subset was treated as a discovery cohort. Every repertoire in the discovery cohort had been generated on one and the same sequencing platform. HLA typing covered class I and class II loci at four-digit resolution. The number of donors typed differed by locus, with roughly 629-640 for A, B, C, DRB1 and DQB1, more than 500 for DQA1, over 600 for DPA1, and some 440 for DPB1. A handful of DR-DQ haplotypes were handled as single units for association and clustering because linkage in the cohort was strong. On average, around 240,000 unique TCR beta nucleotide sequences were sequenced per donor among 398 genotyped donors of the cohort, with around 19% of those sequences being non-productive.

Library prep was done by the immunoSEQ multiplex PCR assay. A mixture of 60 forward primers for TCR Vbeta segments and 13 reverse primers for TCR Jbeta segments was used in the multiplex PCR. The CDR3 region of rearranged TCR beta genes was amplified from genomic DNA by a multiplex PCR assay. Amplified TCR beta libraries were sequenced as 87-base-pair reads on the Illumina HiSeq System. The paper's data handling went like this. In a later analysis, tens of millions of unique TCR beta chains were counted across the 690 or so repertoires, and roughly 11 million of these chains were shared by at least two donors. A nearest-neighbor algorithm error-corrected the raw reads and collapsed the reads into unique sequences, merging closely related sequences to remove PCR and sequencing errors. CDR3 sequences were aligned to IMGT reference sequences to assign V, D and J gene segments. For a sequence to be retained, a match of at least six nucleotides to both a V gene segment and a J gene segment was required. A rearrangement was called productive if the CDR3 had no stop codons and remained in frame with V and J, and every other rearrangement was called non-productive. Following IMGT convention, CDR3 was defined as the stretch from the second conserved V-encoded cysteine up to the conserved J-encoded phenylalanine. Sequences without an unambiguous match to a single V gene segment were excluded from the earlier analysis of several hundred of the donors. An earlier analysis of 587 of the donors classified V segments as functional when productive rearrangements were above 56.7% and as segregating when the standard deviation between donors was above 5%. A statistical classification framework was built for diagnosing cytomegalovirus status from the catalog of TCR beta chain sequences. A later analysis assigned V and J genes by comparing TCR nucleotide sequences with IMGT/GENE-DB human TR gene sequences. Using the TCRdist pipeline, a later analysis assigned CDR3 sequences along with most-parsimonious VDJ recombination scenarios. In a later analysis, each TCR beta chain was defined by its CDR3 amino acid sequence together with its V-gene family, and reads lacking a unique V-gene family were excluded. As a way to deal with suspected cross-contamination and a sequencing artifact, a later analysis dropped nearly 600 nucleotide sequences that were highly shared and had low generation probability. In a later analysis, a clonal expansion index was calculated for each public chain from normalized within-repertoire ranks of inferred template counts. In a later analysis, generation probabilities were computed using a VDJ recombination model fitted to out-of-frame rearrangements, and the results were checked against IGoR. A later analysis scored TCR-TCR, TCR-HLA and TCR-CMV co-occurrence with hypergeometric tests, applying a repertoire-size bias correction to TCR pairs. To estimate false discovery rates, a later analysis permuted the HLA or CMV assignments 20 times. In a later analysis, co-occurring TCRs were grouped with DBSCAN, and TCRdist sequence similarity was added when clustering was performed within HLA-allele-positive subsets. For co-occurrence clustering, repertoires with fewer than 30,000 or more than 120,000 public chains were excluded, along with roughly 5 repertoires with anomalous nucleotide sharing. TCRdb took over this immuneACCESS table, retaining in-frame rearrangements with V and J assigned. Such tables are incomplete; in checked studies, under half of the missing clones stem from an unresolved V gene, and the remainder is unexplained. Clone size and the V and J calls come from that table; the DNA yielded D and trimming. The sample table contains about 140,000 clones; only one count was recorded for roughly four fifths of them. The top ten clonotypes cover 1.4% to 1.5% of the sample.

Unmatched junction bases come to 11, with V trimmed by 7 bases and J by 7 bases. Counted from cysteine to phenylalanine, this CDR3 has 13 amino acids. Only CDR3 DNA remains: 39 bases, in frame from the first base. The germline V gene yields SQVTM for CDR1 and ANQGSEA for CDR2. Broad study findings and their caveats: According to the authors, the approach could potentially be generalized to other disease states and immunological phenotypes. In vitro tests confirmed that three of the cytomegalovirus-associated TCR beta chains recognize cytomegalovirus antigens. Several of the top co-occurrence clusters appeared to be linked to parvovirus B19, influenza, CMV and Epstein-Barr virus, according to a later analysis. For the cohort, immune exposure information was limited to CMV serostatus. A later analysis found that HLA-associated TCR beta chains were more clonally expanded and had lower generation probabilities than equally common non-associated chains. According to a later analysis, most CMV-associated TCR beta chains appeared to be HLA-restricted, and the HLA associations seemed to be driven largely by CMV exposure. In a later analysis, 16,951 TCR beta sequences were associated with specific HLA alleles at a false discovery rate of 0.05. The sequencing pipeline was judged likely to have produced a cluster of highly shared sequence variants as a technical artifact. A later genetic analysis reported fewer N-insertions in productive TCRs among donors in an Asian-associated ancestry cluster than the approximately 670-donor mean. The classifier was reported to diagnose cytomegalovirus status with high specificity and sensitivity in both the original and validation cohorts. A further reported finding was that TCR beta sequences accurately predicted the HLA-A and HLA-B alleles for most subjects in the first cohort. Because HLA typing was missing for some donors at each locus, association tests included only the typed subset. The cohort was sequenced for TCR beta chains only, and without alpha or paired-chain data the features that could be detected were limited. Sequencing depth was assumed to be roughly uniform across donors in the presence/absence analyses, though that assumption may not hold. A later analysis found that TCR association rates varied across HLA loci, with DRB1 alleles showing the most associated TCRs and HLA-C alleles the fewest. The study gave a list of about 150 TCR beta chains associated with cytomegalovirus. An association between a missense DCLRE1C variant and V-gene and J-gene trimming of TCR beta chains was found in a later genetic analysis and replicated in an independent cohort. Some IMGT-functional V segments, including TRBV6-2 and TRBV6-3, could not be distinguished by the 87-base-pair reads and were therefore excluded. The earlier analysis of around 600 of the donors excluded approximately 15 rarely observed V segments, including chromosome 9 orphons, because counts were too low. Linkage disequilibrium might explain the correlated functional status among segregating V segments, but an unknown experimental factor could not be ruled out. In an earlier analysis of around 500 of the donors, most TCR beta V segments appeared in productive rearrangements about 87% or about 30% of the time, broadly matching IMGT annotations. Most TCR sequences were observed very rarely across donors, whereas some public TCRs were present in many individuals. Strong co-occurrence of HLA alleles, especially DR and DQ, made assigning TCR associations to individual alleles difficult.

The cohort was made up of 666 healthy bone marrow donors. Cohort members were all nominally healthy when sampled, although unrecorded immune exposures were likely present. The donor was CMV seropositive and was included in the group of 290 or so seropositive cohort members. Every donor gave a peripheral blood sample, and the peripheral blood mononuclear cells from that sample were used for TCR beta sequencing. The Qiagen DNeasy Blood Extraction Kit was used to extract genomic DNA from the blood cell samples. The sample was PBMCs. The TCR comes from a man aged 30-40 years in good health and CMV-seropositive. The chain is encoded by TRBV29-1 joined to TRBJ2-7, with TRBD1 identical over 9 junction bases. The CDR3 reads as follows: CSAAGTGFREQYF. The DNA is TGCAGCGCCGCCGGGACAGGGTTTCGGGAGCAGTACTTC.